This T cell receptor beta chain derives from a study of CD8+CD57+ T cells in acquired aplastic anemia. About the research overall: DNA per sorted CD4+ or CD8+ sample ranged about 0.17 to 27.4 ug, averaging roughly 3.2 ug. Healthy donors gave 9.5 million to 12 million reads on average for CD4+ cells. Notes on the study in general: Roughly 30 sequences, all CD8+ CDR3, were shared between patients and controls. With respect to CD8+ Simpson's diversity, patients and controls did not differ significantly.

V lost 6 bases to trimming and J lost 5 bases; unmatched junction nucleotides: 8. The CDR3 has 16 amino acids. Germline loops: CDR1 SEHNR, CDR2 FQNEAQ (reference sequence). Profiling of TCR beta VDJ combinations and CDR3 sequences used genomic DNA as template. TCRdb processed the reads anew with MiXCR; each CDR3 protein has one entry. The sample yields around 170,000 distinct CDR3 sequences, 50% to 75% seen once. In the case of this clonotype: As yet, its antigen is unknown.

The chain couples TRBV7-9 to TRBJ1-6, with 9 bases identical to TRBD1. The receptor's source is a human donor in good health. The sample was sorted CD4+, CD8+, or CD8+CD57+ T cells (not recorded which) from PBMCs. The CDR3 nucleotides are TGTGCCAGCAGTCCCCCCCGGGACAGGGATAATTCACCCCTCCACTTT. Translated: CASSPPRDRDNSPLHF.